One TCR beta chain is described in this entry. The sample holds other DNA sequences that translate to the same CDR3. TCRdb keeps only in-frame clones here, not all; method: immunoSEQ multiplex PCR. The table shows about 15,000 clones, with 75% to 90% occurring only once. This CDR3 comprises 12 residues. CDR1 is KGHSH and CDR2 is LQKENI in the germline V gene. The V and J ends lost 6 bases and 2 bases respectively, with 8 bases between them. This sample was taken from a study of control samples from healthy donors and cancer patients. V usage is TRBV18 and J usage is TRBJ2-7; D ambiguous. The TCR was taken from a woman in her 70s with colorectal cancer. The sample was PBMCs. CDR3 bases: TGTGCCAGCTCCCCGAGTACCTACGAGCAGTACTTC. Its translation: CASSPSTYEQYF. Filled out from reference TRBV18 and TRBJ2-7, the complete variable domain reads NAGVMQNPRHLVRRRGQEARLRCSPMKGHSHVYWYRQLPEEGLKFMVYLQKENIIDESGMPKERFSAEFPKEGPSILRIQQVVRGDSAAYFCASSPSTYEQYFGPGTRLTVT.